One sample yielded the 26 T cell receptor beta chains listed below, sequenced in a study of T cell repertoires in cytomegalovirus infection. TCRdb independently ran MiXCR on the reads; one entry per CDR3 protein. The data hold under 200,000 distinct CDR3 sequences, with 8% to 10% observed a single time. Specimen: PBMCs. The receptor set was obtained from a human donor in good health (CMV status not recorded). Some clones in this sample may be carry-over from other donors' samples.

The CDR3 loop is CASRQGGWTDTQYF. As DNA, the CDR3 is TGTGCCAGCAGACAAGGGGGGTGGACAGATACGCAGTATTTT. The chain carries TRBV6-5 and TRBJ2-3; tentatively, D is TRBD1 or TRBD2 (6 bases each). Germline V lookup: CDR1 MNHEY, CDR2 SVGAGI. V gave up 6 bases and J gave up 3 bases, with 13 bases separating them. The CDR3 loop spans 14 amino acids.

The chain recombines TRBV20-1 with TRBJ2-1; TRBD2 aligns across 7 bases. The CDR3 runs to 16 residues. CDR1 and CDR2 from the germline V gene are DFQATT and SNEGSKA (reference sequence). With 3 bases clipped from V and 10 bases from J, the junction kept 18 bases outside the gene matches. The CDR3 loop is CSASDWREGRGKEQFF. In DNA form, the CDR3 reads TGCAGTGCTAGCGATTGGAGGGAGGGCCGCGGGAAAGAGCAGTTCTTC.

The chain recombines TRBV3-1 with TRBJ1-2; D remains ambiguous. This CDR3 spans 15 amino acids. The germline gives CDR1 LGHDT, CDR2 YNNKEL (reference sequence). V was shortened by 3 bases and J by 0 bases, with 11 bases between the two germline ends. The CDR3 DNA reads TGTGCCAGCAGCCAGTTCCCCAGTACTAACTATGGCTACACCTTC. Its protein is CASSQFPSTNYGYTF.

V usage is TRBV6-2 or TRBV6-3 and J usage is TRBJ2-1; TRBD1 aligns across 9 bases. With V trimmed by 3 bases and J by 3 bases, 6 bases remained unmatched. Germline lookup yields CDR1 MNHEY and CDR2 SVGEGT. The CDR3 is 16 residues long. The CDR3 sequence is CASSYQRGQGYNEQFF. The CDR3 nucleotides read TGTGCCAGCAGTTATCAAAGGGGACAGGGCTACAATGAGCAGTTCTTC.

In its sample, this clonotype was seen many times. This chain joins TRBV7-2 and TRBJ1-1, with 7 bases fitting TRBD1. The ends lost 5 bases at V and 0 bases at J; junction bases unmatched: 9. This CDR3 region has 16 residues. The germline V gene encodes CDR1 SGHTA and CDR2 FQGNSA. The CDR3 coding sequence is TGTGCCAGCAGCCCGACGGGGGGGACAGTGAACACTGAAGCTTTCTTT. This encodes CASSPTGGTVNTEAFF.

Turning to this clonotype: Given a much more abundant clone one base away, this may be a read error. Likely a read error: the CDR3 ends without its conserved phenylalanine or tryptophan. V and J are TRBV5-4 and TRBJ2-1; D ambiguous. The germline V and J ends were trimmed by 2 bases and 3 bases, with 15 bases remaining between them. Germline V gives CDR1 SGHNT, CDR2 YYREEE (reference sequence). This CDR3 has 16 amino acids. The CDR3 is CASSFRKGPSYNEQFL. CDR3 sequence (DNA): TGTGCCAGCAGCTTCCGTAAGGGCCCGAGCTACAATGAGCAGTTCCTC.

This clonotype was counted many times. The chain couples TRBV7-2 to TRBJ2-7, with D possibly called TRBD1 or TRBD2 (6 bases each). The germline V and J ends were trimmed by 4 bases and 3 bases, with 13 bases remaining between them. The CDR3 is 14 amino acids. Germline CDR1 SGHTA, CDR2 FQGNSA. CDR3: CASSSNRDFYEQYF. CDR3 nucleotide sequence: TGTGCCAGCAGCTCCAACAGGGACTTCTACGAGCAGTACTTC.

This clonotype was detected many times. The V and J genes are TRBV7-8 and TRBJ1-2; no reliable D call. The CDR3 has 15 residues. The germline V gene has CDR1 SGHVS and CDR2 FQNEAQ. Trimming left V 2 bases short and J 2 bases short, with 12 bases between. In DNA form, the CDR3 reads TGTGCCAGCAGCTTAATTGCTGCGGAGAACTATGGCTACACCTTC. Translating gives CASSLIAAENYGYTF.

This clonotype was observed a handful of times. The V gene is TRBV29-1, the J gene TRBJ2-5, with TRBD1 as a possible D gene (5 bases). Trimming shortened V by 4 bases and J by 2 bases, and 8 bases separated the two germline ends. Germline V gives CDR1 SQVTM, CDR2 ANQGSEA. The CDR3 has 12 amino acids. CDR3 in amino acids: CSVGQLQETQYF. The CDR3 bases are TGCAGCGTTGGACAGTTACAAGAGACCCAGTACTTC.

The CDR3 region has the DNA TGTGCCTGGACCCCCTTAGCGGCGTTCTCTTACAATGAGCAGTTCTTC. It specifies CAWTPLAAFSYNEQFF. V is TRBV30 and J is TRBJ2-1, with D maybe TRBD2 (6 bases). This CDR3 has 16 residues. Germline V gene sequence: CDR1 GTSNPN, CDR2 SVGIG (reference sequence). The V gene lost 4 bases and the J gene lost 4 bases, with 20 bases spanning the gap.

This clonotype was seen ten or more times. The J gene is TRBJ2-7, the V gene TRBV5-5, with unresolved D. The germline V gene encodes CDR1 SGHKS and CDR2 YYEKEE (reference sequence). The length of the CDR3 is 15 residues. The V gene lost 0 bases and the J gene lost 6 bases, with 16 bases spanning the gap. CDR3 DNA sequence: TGTGCCAGCAGCTTGGCCGCTGACTCTCTCTCCGAGCAGTACTTC. Protein: CASSLAADSLSEQYF.

The sample holds many counts of this clonotype. The chain couples TRBV7-2 to TRBJ2-1, with 9 bases matching TRBD1. This CDR3 is built from 15 residues. J gave up 2 bases and V 5 bases, and 4 bases lay outside the gene matches. CDR1 and CDR2 (germline): SGHTA, FQGNSA. CDR3 bases: TGTGCCAGCAGCGCGGGACAGGGCACCTACAATGAGCAGTTCTTC. It encodes CASSAGQGTYNEQFF.

The V and J genes are TRBV9 and TRBJ2-6; D is perhaps TRBD1 (6 bases). The CDR3 length is 18 residues. Germline CDR1 reads SGDLS; CDR2 reads YYNGEE. The ends were cut back, 0 bases at V and 0 bases at J, with 13 bases in the middle. This CDR3 is CASSVEGTRSSGANVLTF. CDR3 coding DNA: TGTGCCAGCAGCGTAGAAGGGACAAGGAGCTCTGGGGCCAACGTCCTGACTTTC.

Ten or more counts support this clonotype. J is TRBJ1-4 and V is TRBV12-3 or TRBV12-4; unclear D gene. The length of the CDR3 is 12 residues. Trimming stripped 4 bases from V and 8 bases from J, with 8 bases between. CDR3 loop: CASSSGREKLFF. The DNA of the CDR3 is TGTGCCAGCAGTTCCGGGCGGGAAAAACTGTTTTTT.

This clonotype has only a few counts. The chain combines TRBV12-3 or TRBV12-4 with TRBJ1-1; D gene uncertain. Between the trimmed V and J ends, which lost 5 bases and 0 bases, there was a span of 10 bases. CDR3 size: 14 residues. The CDR3 coding sequence is TGTGCCAGCAGTACCGGACGGATGAACACTGAAGCTTTCTTT. Encoded protein: CASSTGRMNTEAFF.

The chain joins TRBV29-1 to TRBJ1-1; 7 bases match TRBD1. The CDR3 runs to 15 residues. Germline loops: CDR1 SQVTM, CDR2 ANQGSEA. J lost 3 bases, V lost 7 bases, and 14 bases had no gene match. CDR3 bases: TGCAGCGCCAACCCTCAAACAGGGGTGGACACTGAAGCTTTCTTT. Translation gives CSANPQTGVDTEAFF.

Many counts were recorded for this clonotype. The J gene is TRBJ2-5, the V gene TRBV7-8; D remains unclear. The germline V gene encodes CDR1 SGHVS and CDR2 FQNEAQ. V lost 1 base and J lost 2, with 14 bases in between. The CDR3 contains 16 residues. CDR3 region: CASSLGASIVQETQYF. The CDR3 DNA is TGTGCCAGCAGCTTAGGGGCAAGTATCGTGCAAGAGACCCAGTACTTC.

This clonotype was seen ten or more times. The J gene is TRBJ2-1, the V gene TRBV12-3 or TRBV12-4; TRBD2 aligns across 11 bases. Trimming cost V 6 bases and J 5 bases; bases outside gene matches: 30. CDR3 length equals 23 residues. CDR3: CASSSRTGLAGGLRLDPNNEQFF. CDR3 DNA sequence: TGTGCCAGCAGCTCCAGGACAGGCCTAGCGGGAGGTCTCCGTTTGGACCCAAACAATGAGCAGTTCTTC.

This clonotype has at least ten counts. The gene calls are TRBV7-8 and TRBJ2-7; weak D call: TRBD1 (6 bases). CDR1 and CDR2 (germline): SGHVS, FQNEAQ. Trimming took 5 bases from V and 2 from J, leaving 10 bases between them. This CDR3 is built from 13 residues. This CDR3 is CASSTRTAYEQYF. CDR3 sequence (DNA): TGTGCCAGCAGCACAAGGACAGCCTACGAGCAGTACTTC.

This clonotype was counted ten times or more. This sequence joins TRBV6-6 and TRBJ1-2; 9 bases are a match to TRBD1. The germline V gene has CDR1 MNHNY and CDR2 SVGAGI (reference sequence). V dropped 6 bases and J dropped 4; count of bases not matched to a gene: 3. The CDR3 totals 13 residues. The CDR3: CASRDRGSYGYTF. The CDR3 nucleotides are TGTGCCAGCAGGGACAGGGGAAGCTATGGCTACACCTTC.

There are many counts of this clonotype. The chain recombines TRBV7-2 with TRBJ2-3; 13 bases are shared with TRBD2. The CDR3 loop spans 18 amino acids. J gave up 3 bases and V 5 bases, and 11 bases lay outside the gene matches. Germline V lookup: CDR1 SGHTA, CDR2 FQGNSA. The CDR3 DNA is TGTGCCAGCAGCCCTACCTTACTAGCGGGGGGGCGGACAGATACGCAGTATTTT. It encodes CASSPTLLAGGRTDTQYF.

V is TRBV11-2 and J is TRBJ1-5, with unresolved D. The CDR3 extends over 15 amino acids. V was pared by 6 bases and J by 5 bases, with 17 bases between. Germline CDR1 is SGHAT and CDR2 is FQNNGV. CDR3 loop: CASSLVWPADQPQHF. The CDR3 DNA reads TGTGCCAGCAGTTTGGTGTGGCCAGCGGATCAGCCCCAGCATTTT.

V gene TRBV5-4 combines with J gene TRBJ1-5, with a possible D match to TRBD1 (5 bases). Germline CDR1 SGHNT, CDR2 YYREEE (reference sequence). The CDR3 consists of 15 residues. V was pared by 0 bases and J by 1 base, with 8 bases between. DNA for the CDR3: TGTGCCAGCAGCTTGGATCAGGGAAGCAATCAGCCCCAGCATTTT. It specifies CASSLDQGSNQPQHF. The complete variable domain, with remaining parts taken from reference TRBV5-4 and TRBJ1-5, reads ETGVTQSPTHLIKTRGQQVTLRCSSQSGHNTVSWYQQALGQGPQFIFQYYREEENGRGNFPPRFSGLQFPNYSSELNVNALELDDSALYLCASSLDQGSNQPQHFGDGTRLSIL.

This clonotype was picked up many times. The V call is TRBV7-2, the J call TRBJ2-1; D might be TRBD2 (6 bases). The V end was cut by 4 bases, the J end by 10 bases, with 14 bases between. Per germline, CDR1 SGHTA and CDR2 FQGNSA. The CDR3 is 13 amino acids. The CDR3 loop is CASSSLRDSEQFF. CDR3 DNA sequence: TGTGCCAGCAGCTCTCTACGGGACTCAGAGCAGTTCTTC.

The CDR3 is CASSERPSGRVRREQYF. In DNA, the CDR3 is TGTGCCAGCAGTGAACGGCCTAGCGGGAGGGTACGGCGCGAGCAGTACTTC. The chain employs TRBV25-1 and TRBJ2-7; 12 bases are shared with TRBD2. The CDR3 sequence is 17 residues long. The germline gives CDR1 MGHDK, CDR2 SYGVNS. Germline trimming cut 2 bases from V and 6 bases from J; bases unmatched to any gene: 11.

This chain joins TRBV20-1 and TRBJ2-5, with 16 bases that match TRBD2. CDR1 DFQATT and CDR2 SNEGSKA come from the germline V gene (reference sequence). This CDR3 is 16 amino acids long. Trimming cost V 5 bases and J 3 bases; bases outside gene matches: 6. The CDR3, as DNA: TGCAGTGCTTCCGGGACTAGCGGGAGGGAAAAAGAGACCCAGTACTTC. Translated: CSASGTSGREKETQYF.